Shown below are 3 T cell receptor beta chains from a single sample sequenced in a study of cytomegalovirus exposure and HLA in healthy donors (dated by TCRdb to the late 2010s). The library was prepared using the immunoSEQ multiplex PCR assay. A mixture of 60 forward primers for TCR Vbeta segments and 13 reverse primers for TCR Jbeta segments was used in the multiplex PCR. Here the immuneACCESS table is served through TCRdb, limited to in-frame sequences with V and J called. Missing clones are a known gap in these copies; in checked studies unresolved V genes cover under half, and the rest lacks a known reason. This sample gives about 100,000 clones in total; less than 80% of them show up just once. Together, the top ten hold around 4% of the sample. Sequencing used PBMCs. The receptors come from a man aged 35 to 55 in good health and CMV-seronegative.

This rearrangement joins TRBV10-3 to TRBJ2-7; the D gene is possibly TRBD1 (6 bases). This CDR3 comprises 13 residues. V lost 5 bases to trimming and J lost 4 bases, with 12 bases between them. CDR1 is ENHRY, CDR2 SYGVKD, per germline. For the CDR3, the DNA is TGTGCCATCAGTAACAGGGCGGAATACGAGCAGTACGTC. Its protein product is CAISNRAEYEQYV.

This chain joins TRBV5-7 and TRBJ2-7; a possible D gene is TRBD2 (6 bases). TRBV5-7 qualifies as an ORF whose function is uncertain. The CDR3 covers 16 residues. V dropped 3 bases and J dropped 5 bases, with 21 bases sitting between them. The CDR3 DNA reads as TGTGCCAGCAGCTCCAGACTAGTTGTTTTATGCCACGAGCAGTACGTC. Amino acids: CASSSRLVVLCHEQYV.

This clone was seen just once. The chain has TRBV19 and TRBJ2-1; TRBD1 aligns across 7 bases. The CDR3 is 14 residues long. The germline CDR1 and CDR2 sequences are LNHDA and SQIVND (reference sequence). Losses at the gene ends were 1 base for V and 10 bases for J; bases not matched to a gene: 7. The CDR3 loop reads CASSIGQGFLEQFF. The CDR3, as DNA: TGTGCCAGTAGTATAGGACAGGGCTTTCTGGAGCAGTTCTTC.